This T cell receptor (beta chain) was recovered during a study of CD8+CD57+ T cells in acquired aplastic anemia (dated by TCRdb to 2017 to 2018). Regarding the study in general: Extracted DNA from sorted CD4+ and CD8+ cells averaged 3.2 ug, ranging from 0.2 to 27.4 ug. CD8+CD57+ expansion was defined as frequency above the mean frequency observed in healthy subjects.

The study at large found these results: CD8+ Simpson's diversity did not differ significantly between patients and healthy controls (P=0.060). Twenty-nine CD8+ CDR3 sequences were found in both patients and controls but appeared to be highly expressed in patients and within the immunodominant clones of the patients.

Flow cytometry had shown CD8+CD57+ cell expansion in the patients selected for sequencing. Every patient had a diagnosis of severe acquired aplastic anemia based on International Study of Aplastic Anemia and Agranulocytosis and Camitta criteria. No patient had received any therapy when blood was sampled. TCR repertoires of sorted CD4+ and CD8+ blood T cells from severe aplastic anemia patients and healthy subjects were deep-sequenced in the study. In the USA, patient enrollment took place under clinicaltrials.gov protocols 00001620, 01623167, 00001397, 00071045, 00081523 and 00961064. Ficoll-Paque density gradient centrifugation was used to isolate peripheral blood mononuclear cells. Before DNA extraction, CD4+ and CD8+ T cells were sorted by FACS or by magnetic beads. Genomic DNA was used as template for profiling of TCR beta VDJ combinations and CDR3 sequences. TCR repertoire sequencing was run on an Illumina HiSeq 2000. The original pipeline was this. Repertoire assessment relied on Simpson's diversity index, CDR3 size and DJ length profiles, and TRBV/TRBJ rearrangement plots. The immunodominant clone was defined as the most abundant DNA sequence in deep sequencing data. CDR3 amino acid sequences were checked for sharing between subjects and were compared against published repertoires and the VDJdb database. TCRdb reran the public reads through fastp at Q25 and MiXCR, keeping productive beta chains. One record per CDR3 amino acid sequence lists the most common genes and DNA. It is TCRdb's table, rather than the study itself, that gives the V and J calls and clone size. Here the sample has a few hundred thousand distinct CDR3 sequences; approximately 60% occur a single time. The top ten hold around 1.2% of the sample.

As to this clonotype: Its antigen remains undetermined. Per-nucleotide qualities are absent, and no much larger clonotype sits a single base away.

The source is a human donor with aplastic anemia. The material sequenced was sorted CD4+, CD8+, or CD8+CD57+ T cells (not recorded which) from PBMCs.

The DNA sequence is given as TGTGCCAGCAGCTTAGATTGGACAGCGAGCTCCTACAATGAGCAGTTCTTC. Protein translation: CASSLDWTASSYNEQFF. This receptor chain uses TRBV7-8 and TRBJ2-1; matching of 6 bases hints at TRBD1 as the D gene. CDR1 and CDR2 are read off the germline V gene as SGHVS and FQNEAQ. At the junction V is shortened by 1 base and J by 0 bases, with 13 bases in between. The CDR3 sequence holds 17 residues, the cysteine and phenylalanine included. Of the read, only the CDR3 DNA is kept; its 51 bases are in frame from base 1.